This record covers a single T cell receptor beta chain. TCRdb recomputed calls from the 5' RACE reads with MiXCR, one row per CDR3 protein. The sample records thousands of distinct CDR3 sequences, 58% being singletons. The data are from a study of T-cell memory formation after mild COVID-19. Study information: Largely, the TCR clusters proved donor specific.

This CDR3 is 14 amino acids long. Trimming removed 6 bases from V and 7 bases from J; junction bases left unmatched: 0. The TCR originated in an adult who had mild COVID-19 (a few samples of this study predate the infection). Cell type and time point are not known. V is TRBV12-3 or TRBV12-4 and J is TRBJ2-1; 16 bases fit TRBD2. The sequenced sample was PBMCs or a T cell subset sorted from them (not recorded which). In DNA form, the CDR3 reads TGTGCCAGCAGGGGACTAGCGGGGGGGAATGAGCAGTTCTTC. Amino acids: CASRGLAGGNEQFF.